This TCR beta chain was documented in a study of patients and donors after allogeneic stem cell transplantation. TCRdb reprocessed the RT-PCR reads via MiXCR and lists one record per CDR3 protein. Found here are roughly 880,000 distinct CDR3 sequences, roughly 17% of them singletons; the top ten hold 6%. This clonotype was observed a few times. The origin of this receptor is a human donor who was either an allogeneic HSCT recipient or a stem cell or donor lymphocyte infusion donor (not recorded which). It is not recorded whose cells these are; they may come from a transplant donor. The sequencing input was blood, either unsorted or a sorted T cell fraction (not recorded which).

The DNA for the CDR3 is TGTGCCAGCAGCTTAGGGAGAAGAACGACGGGGGGTAGTGAAGCTTTCTTT. Amino acid sequence: CASSLGRRTTGGSEAFF. The rearrangement links TRBV7-9 to TRBJ1-1; TRBD1 is a possible D gene (5 bases). The CDR3 is made up of 17 amino acids. Germline V lookup: CDR1 SEHNR, CDR2 FQNEAQ (reference sequence). With 1 base removed from V and 7 bases from J, the gap between germline ends came to 22 bases.